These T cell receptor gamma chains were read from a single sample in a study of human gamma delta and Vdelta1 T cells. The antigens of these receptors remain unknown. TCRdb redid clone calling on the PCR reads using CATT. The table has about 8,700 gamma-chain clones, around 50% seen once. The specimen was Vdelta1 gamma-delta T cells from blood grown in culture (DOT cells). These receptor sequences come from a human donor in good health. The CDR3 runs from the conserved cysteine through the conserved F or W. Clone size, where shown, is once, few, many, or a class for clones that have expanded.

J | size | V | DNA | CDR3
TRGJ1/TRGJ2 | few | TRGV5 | TGTGCCACCTGGGACGCTAATTGTATGAAGAAACTCTTT | CATWDANCMKKLF
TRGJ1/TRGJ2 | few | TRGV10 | TGTGCTGCGTGGGATTATTTCCCGAATTATTATAAGAAACTCTTT | CAAWDYFPNYYKKLF
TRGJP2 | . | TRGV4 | TGTGCCACCTGGGATTGGGAGAGTAGTGATTGGATCAAGACGTTT | CATWDWESSDWIKTF
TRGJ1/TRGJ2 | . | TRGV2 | TGTGCCACCTGGGCCGTCGCCTCGCGCGGGCGGAAACTCTTT | CATWAVASRGRKLF
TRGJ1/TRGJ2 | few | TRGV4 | TGTGCCACCTGGGCCTTAAAAGGGGATTATAAGAAACTCTTT | CATWALKGDYKKLF
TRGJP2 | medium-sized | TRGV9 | TGTGCCTTGTGGGAGACCGCTAGTAGTGATTGGATCAAGACGTTT | CALWETASSDWIKTF
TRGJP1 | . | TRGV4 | TGTACCACCTGGGACAGCTATACCACTGGTTGGTTCAAGATATTT | CTTWDSYTTGWFKIF
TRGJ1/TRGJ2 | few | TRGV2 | TGTGCCACCTGGGACGGGCCTCATAAGAAACTCTTT | CATWDGPHKKLF
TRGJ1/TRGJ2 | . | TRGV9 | TGTGCCTTGTGGGAGGTGCGTCTGGGCTATTATAAGAAACTCTTT | CALWEVRLGYYKKLF
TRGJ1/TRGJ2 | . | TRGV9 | TGTGCCTTGTGGGAGACTCAGCGGAATTATTATAAGAAACTCTTT | CALWETQRNYYKKLF
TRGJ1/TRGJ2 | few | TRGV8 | TGTGCCACCTGGGATAGGCCGGAGCGTTATTATAAGAAACTCTTT | CATWDRPERYYKKLF
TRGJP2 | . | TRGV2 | TGTGCCACCTGGGACGATGATTGGATCAAGACGTTT | CATWDDDWIKTF
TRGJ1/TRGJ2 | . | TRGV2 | TGTGCCACCTGGGACGGAACAAATAAGAAACTCTTT | CATWDGTNKKLF
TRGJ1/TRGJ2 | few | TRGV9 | TGTGCCTTGTGGGACTATCTTTATTATAAGAAACTCTTT | CALWDYLYYKKLF
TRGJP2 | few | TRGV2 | TGTGCCACCTGGGACGGGCGTGATTGGATCAAGACGTTT | CATWDGRDWIKTF
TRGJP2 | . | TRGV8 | TGTGCCACCTGGGCCAAACATAGTAGTGATTGGATCAAGACGTTT | CATWAKHSSDWIKTF
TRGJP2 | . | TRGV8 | TGTGCCACCTGGGATAGGCCAAGGGTGGGTGATTGGATCAAGACGTTT | CATWDRPRVGDWIKTF
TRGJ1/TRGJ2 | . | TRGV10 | TGTGCCTTGTGGGCGCCCCCCCCCGCTTATAAGAAACTCTTT | CALWAPPPAYKKLF
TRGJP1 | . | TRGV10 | TGTGCTGGTAATGGGGGTTGGTTCAAGATATTT | CAGNGGWFKIF
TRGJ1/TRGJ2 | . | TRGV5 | TGTGCCACCTGGGACAGCCCCATCTCTAAGAAACTCTTT | CATWDSPISKKLF
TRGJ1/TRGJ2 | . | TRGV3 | TGTGCCACCTGGGACGGAATGGAGAAACTCTTT | CATWDGMEKLF
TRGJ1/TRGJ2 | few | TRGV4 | TGTGCCACCTGGGATGGGCTCTATTATAAGAAACTCTTT | CATWDGLYYKKLF
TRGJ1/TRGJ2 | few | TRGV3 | TGTGCCACCTGGGACAGGCGTGACGAGAAACTCTTT | CATWDRRDEKLF
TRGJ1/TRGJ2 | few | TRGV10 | TGTGCTGCGTGGGATTATAAGGGATCAAATTATTATAAGAAACTCTTT | CAAWDYKGSNYYKKLF
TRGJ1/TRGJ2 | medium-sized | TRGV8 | TGTGCCACCTGGGATACGTATAAGAAACTCTTT | CATWDTYKKLF
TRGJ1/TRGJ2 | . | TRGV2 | TGTGCCACCTGGGACGGGTTCGATTATAAGAAACTCTTT | CATWDGFDYKKLF
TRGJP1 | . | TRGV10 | TGTGCTGCGTTTCCCTGGGAGGACACTGGTTGGTTCAAGATATTT | CAAFPWEDTGWFKIF
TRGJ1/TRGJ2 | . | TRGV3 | TGTGCCACCTGGAAGGACTATTATAAGAACCTCTTT | CATWKDYYKNLF
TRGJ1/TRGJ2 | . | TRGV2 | TGTGCCACCTGGACACCAGATTATTATAAGAAACTCTTT | CATWTPDYYKKLF
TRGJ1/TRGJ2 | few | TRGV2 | TGTGCCACCTGGGACGGGCCAGTCGTGTCGGAGAAACTCTTT | CATWDGPVVSEKLF
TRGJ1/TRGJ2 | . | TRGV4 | TGTGCCACCTGGGAGGTATATTATTATAAGAAACTCTTT | CATWEVYYYKKLF
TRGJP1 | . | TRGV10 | TGTGCTGCGTGGTCTCCTAGGTCGCGTGGTTGGTTCAAGATATTT | CAAWSPRSRGWFKIF
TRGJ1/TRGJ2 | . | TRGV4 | TGTGCCACCTGGGAATATGGGGGGAAAAAGAAACTCTTT | CATWEYGGKKKLF
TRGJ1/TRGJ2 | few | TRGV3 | TGTGCCACCTGGGACAGCCCCGGGGGTTATAAGAAACTCTTT | CATWDSPGGYKKLF
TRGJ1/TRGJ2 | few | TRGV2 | TGTGCCACCTGGGACGGGCCTGGTCTTGGGAAACTCTTT | CATWDGPGLGKLF
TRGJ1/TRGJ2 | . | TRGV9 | TGTGCCTTGTGGGAGTCCCTTGGGCATGCGGATAAGAAACTCTTT | CALWESLGHADKKLF
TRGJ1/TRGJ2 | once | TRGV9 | TGTGCCTTGTGGTATTATTCTAAGAAACTCTTT | CALWYYSKKLF